The entry below gives a single T cell receptor beta chain sequence along with its context. These data come from a study of blood T cell repertoires in COVID-19. CDR3 length equals 15 residues. CDR1 SGDLS and CDR2 YYNGEE come from the germline V gene. With 0 bases clipped from V and 8 bases from J, the junction kept 8 bases outside the gene matches. The table came from immunoSEQ multiplex PCR; TCRdb's copy has only in-frame clones and leaves some out. The top ten clones hold around 1.9% of a sample with some 180,000 clones, roughly 91% of them seen once. The clonotype comes from a man aged 45-65 years who had recovered from COVID-19. The chain employs TRBV9 and TRBJ2-1; TRBD2 aligns across 7 bases. Material: peripheral blood. The CDR3 DNA sequence: TGTGCCAGCAGCGTAGTAGGTATGGGGAGGGATGAGCAGTTCTTC. This gives the protein CASSVVGMGRDEQFF.